Below are 21 T cell receptor beta chains sequenced from a single sample in a study of blood T cells in healthy people across ages (dated by TCRdb to 2013 to 2016). Library prep was done by 5' RACE. Sequencer: Illumina HiSeq 2500. A second roughly 6 to 12 cycle PCR used a sample-barcoded 5' primer and a J-beta primer mix. Starting from the raw public reads, TCRdb applied fastp trimming at Q25, assembled clones with MiXCR and retained in-frame beta chains. Rows merge per CDR3 protein into single entries with the most common DNA and genes. This sample has approximately 850,000 distinct CDR3 sequences in its table, and about 42% of those were observed once. The ten largest clones capture roughly 19% of the sample. What was sequenced was blood. Receptors were obtained from a man between 60 and 75 years old in good health.

The chain employs TRBV30 and TRBJ2-7, with D uncertain. V was clipped by 1 base and J by 2 bases, with 6 bases between them. The CDR3 has 12 residues. CDR1 GTSNPN and CDR2 SVGIG come from the germline V gene (reference sequence). The CDR3 coding sequence is TGTGCCTGGAGTGACGGAGCCTACGAGCAGTACTTC. Amino acid sequence: CAWSDGAYEQYF.

This chain connects TRBV20-1 to TRBJ2-2, with unresolved D. CDR1 DFQATT and CDR2 SNEGSKA come from the germline V gene (reference sequence). The V end was cut by 0 bases, the J end by 6 bases, with 14 bases between. This CDR3 is 15 amino acids long. Written as DNA, the CDR3 is TGCAGTGCTAGAGATCCTAACGGGCTAGCCGGGGAGCTGTTTTTT. Translation gives CSARDPNGLAGELFF.

As concerns this clonotype: Just one base apart from a much larger clone, this may be a read error. The gene calls are TRBV4-3 and TRBJ2-7, with a possible D match to TRBD1 (5 bases). The CDR3 totals 14 residues. The germline V gene encodes CDR1 LGHNA and CDR2 YSLEER. CDR3 protein: CASGQAGNSYEQYF. CDR3 bases: TGCGCCAGCGGCCAAGCAGGGAACTCCTACGAGCAGTACTTC.

CDR3 DNA sequence: TGTGCCAGCATTATAGCCGGGACTGCAGAGCGAGAGACCCAGTACTTC. Translation gives CASIIAGTAERETQYF. This chain connects TRBV21-1 to TRBJ2-5; TRBD2, the table's D call, was not compared with the DNA. TRBV21-1 is a pseudogene segment. The CDR3 is made up of 16 amino acids.

V and J are TRBV7-2 and TRBJ2-4, with 7 bases aligning to TRBD1. The DNA end lines up better with TRBJ2-7; the J call may be wrong. Germline V gene sequence: CDR1 SGHTA, CDR2 FQGNSA. The CDR3 is 13 amino acids. The CDR3 loop is CASSDDRVYEQYF. The CDR3 nucleotides read TGTGCCAGCAGCGACGACAGGGTCTACGAGCAGTACTTC.

The chain joins TRBV14 to TRBJ2-1, with D perhaps matching TRBD1 or TRBD2 (6 bases each). V lost 0 bases and J 5 bases, leaving 17 bases between the germline ends. Germline loops: CDR1 SGHDN, CDR2 FVKESK. The CDR3 has 17 residues. CDR3 sequence (DNA): TGTGCCAGCAGCCAAGATCCCGACAGGTGGGGGGACAATGAGCAGTTCTTC. Translation gives CASSQDPDRWGDNEQFF.

The rearrangement uses TRBV5-6 and TRBJ2-7, with D uncertain. V lost 1 base and J 6 bases, leaving 14 bases between the germline ends. The CDR3 consists of 14 residues. Germline V gene data show CDR1 as SGHDT and CDR2 as YYEEEE. In DNA, the CDR3 is TGTGCCAGCAGCTTGCAACGTGGGGAAATCGAGCAGTACTTC. Translating gives CASSLQRGEIEQYF.

V usage is TRBV11-3 and J usage is TRBJ2-3, with 9 bases fitting TRBD1. There are 18 residues in the CDR3. Germline trimming cut 1 base from V and 0 bases from J; bases unmatched to any gene: 8. The germline CDR1 and CDR2 sequences are SGHNT and YENEEA. The CDR3 coding sequence is TGTGCCAGCAGCTTAGCTCCTCCCGGGACAGGGAGCACAGATACGCAGTATTTT. Its translation: CASSLAPPGTGSTDTQYF.

Concerning this clonotype itself: This sequence may be a read error, since a much larger clone differs from it by one base. This chain connects TRBV20-1 to TRBJ2-5, with D perhaps given as TRBD1 or TRBD2 (5 bases each). From germline, CDR1 is DFQATT and CDR2 SNEGSKA (reference sequence). CDR3 size: 13 residues. CDR3 in amino acids: CSARWAGTETRYF. DNA for the CDR3: TGCAGTGCTAGATGGGCAGGGACGGAGACCCGGTACTTC.

This clonotype was picked up a small number of times. In nucleotides, the CDR3 is TGCAGTGCACCTCACAGGGCCTATGGCTACACCTTC. Amino acids: CSAPHRAYGYTF. The chain joins TRBV20-1 to TRBJ1-2; D possibly corresponds to TRBD1 (6 bases). The germline V gene has CDR1 DFQATT and CDR2 SNEGSKA (reference sequence). The V end lost 6 bases, the J end lost 4 bases, and 12 bases lay between the germline ends. The CDR3 contains 12 residues.

Only a few counts were recorded for this clonotype. DNA for the CDR3: TGTGCCAGCAGTCCCGGACAGGCAGGCACAGATACGCAGTATTTT. This codes for CASSPGQAGTDTQYF. This chain connects TRBV6-2 or TRBV6-3 to TRBJ2-3; 7 bases agree with TRBD1. This CDR3 contains 15 residues. CDR1 is MNHEY, CDR2 SVGEGT, per germline. Losses at the gene ends were 5 bases for V and 1 base for J; bases not matched to a gene: 6.

V and J are TRBV7-6 and TRBJ2-1, with D unresolved. The CDR3 sequence is 13 residues long. Trimming took 6 bases from V and 9 from J, leaving 15 bases between them. Germline values: CDR1 SGHVS, CDR2 FNYEAQ. The CDR3, as DNA: TGTGCCAGCAGGCCTCAGGAGACGGGTGAGCAGTTCTTC. It specifies CASRPQETGEQFF.

The chain has TRBV12-3 or TRBV12-4 and TRBJ2-1; TRBD2 aligns across 8 bases. V was pared by 6 bases and J by 9 bases, with 10 bases of the junction left unmatched. The CDR3 is 14 amino acids. The DNA for the CDR3 is TGTGCCAGCAGCCCGGGGGGGCCAAGTTCTGAGCAGTTCTTC. The encoded protein is CASSPGGPSSEQFF.

The J gene is TRBJ2-2, the V gene TRBV12-3 or TRBV12-4; 9 nucleotides agree with TRBD1. J was trimmed by 1 base and V by 6 bases; bases with no gene match: 6. The CDR3 has 16 residues. The CDR3, as DNA: TGTGCCAGCAGGCTTACGGGACAGGGGAACACCGGGGAGCTGTTTTTT. It translates to CASRLTGQGNTGELFF.

V usage is TRBV10-3 and J usage is TRBJ2-3; 11 bases align to TRBD1. V shed 6 bases and J 6 bases; nucleotides not matched to a gene: 5. There are 14 residues in the CDR3. Looked up from germline, CDR1 is ENHRY and CDR2 is SYGVKD. This CDR3 reads CAIRPGQGVDTQYF. The CDR3 DNA reads TGTGCCATCAGACCGGGACAGGGGGTGGATACGCAGTATTTT.

This clonotype has a handful of counts. V usage is TRBV27 and J usage is TRBJ1-2; D call uncertain. The CDR3 covers 15 residues. The germline V and J ends were trimmed by 2 bases and 7 bases, with 17 bases remaining between them. Germline assignment: CDR1 MNHEY and CDR2 SMNVEV (reference sequence). The CDR3 bases are TGTGCCAGCAGTTTAGTATTTGGTGACATTAGTGGCTACACCTTC. It encodes CASSLVFGDISGYTF.

This clonotype appeared a few times. The genes are TRBV30 and TRBJ2-7, with D perhaps TRBD1 (5 bases). The CDR3 covers 14 residues. The germline gives CDR1 GTSNPN, CDR2 SVGIG (reference sequence). V lost 4 bases to trimming and J lost 0 bases, with 13 bases between them. The CDR3 nucleotides read TGTGCCTGGAAGGCGCAGGGCTACTCCTACGAGCAGTACTTC. Translation gives CAWKAQGYSYEQYF.

Only a few counts were recorded for this clonotype. The chain combines TRBV9 with TRBJ2-3, with 11 nucleotides matching TRBD2. The V gene end was trimmed by 4 bases and the J gene end by 9 bases; junction bases not matched to a gene: 16. Germline V gives CDR1 SGDLS, CDR2 YYNGEE. The CDR3 consists of 17 residues. This CDR3 is CASSTQRSGGASGTQYF. CDR3 nucleotide sequence: TGTGCCAGCAGCACCCAACGTAGCGGGGGGGCCAGTGGCACGCAGTATTTT.

Here the CDR3 DNA reads TGTGCCAGCAGCAAAACGTACCAAGAGACCCAGTACTTC. Translated: CASSKTYQETQYF. The chain uses TRBV7-2 and TRBJ2-5; D not resolved. The CDR3 totals 13 residues. Germline CDR1 is SGHTA and CDR2 is FQGNSA. The V end lost 5 bases, the J end lost 0 bases, and 7 bases lay between the germline ends.

This clonotype was seen a few times. The chain employs TRBV27 and TRBJ2-1; the match to TRBD2 covers 7 bases. Germline trimming cut 8 bases from V and 0 bases from J; bases unmatched to any gene: 7. Germline loops: CDR1 MNHEY, CDR2 SMNVEV (reference sequence). The CDR3 consists of 15 residues. The CDR3, as DNA: TGTGCCAGCTCCCGCGGGGGAAACTCCTACAATGAGCAGTTCTTC. It is translated as CASSRGGNSYNEQFF.

This chain uses TRBV5-1 with TRBJ2-5; D uncertain. Judging by the DNA end, TRBJ2-7 fits better; the J call may be wrong. Germline CDR1 SGHRS, CDR2 YFSETQ. This CDR3 has 17 residues. DNA of the CDR3: TGCGCCAGCAGCTTGGAGAGGATGGGTCGGTACTACTACGAGCAGTACTTC. It codes for CASSLERMGRYYYEQYF.